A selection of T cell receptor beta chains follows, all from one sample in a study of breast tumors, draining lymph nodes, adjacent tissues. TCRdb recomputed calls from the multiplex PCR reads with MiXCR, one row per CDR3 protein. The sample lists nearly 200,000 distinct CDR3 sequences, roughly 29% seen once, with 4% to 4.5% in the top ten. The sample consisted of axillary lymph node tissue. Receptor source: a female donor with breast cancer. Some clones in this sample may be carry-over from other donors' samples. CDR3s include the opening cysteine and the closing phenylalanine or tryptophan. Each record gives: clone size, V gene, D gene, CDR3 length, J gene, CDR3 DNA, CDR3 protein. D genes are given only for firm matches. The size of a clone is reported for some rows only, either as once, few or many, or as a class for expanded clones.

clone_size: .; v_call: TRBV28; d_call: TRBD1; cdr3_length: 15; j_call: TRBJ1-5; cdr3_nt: TGTGCCAGCATAAGAGGAGGGGGCCGCAATCAGCCCCAGCATTTT; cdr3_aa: CASIRGGGRNQPQHF
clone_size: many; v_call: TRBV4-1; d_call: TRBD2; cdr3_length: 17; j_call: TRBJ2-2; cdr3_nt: TGCGCCAGCAGCCAGCGATTAGCGGGGCGGCGCACCGGGGAGCTGTTTTTT; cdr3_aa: CASSQRLAGRRTGELFF
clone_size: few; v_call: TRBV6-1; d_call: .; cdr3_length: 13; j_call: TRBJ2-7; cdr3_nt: TGTGCCAGCAGTGGTACCCGGGCCTACGAGCAGTACTTC; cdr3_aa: CASSGTRAYEQYF
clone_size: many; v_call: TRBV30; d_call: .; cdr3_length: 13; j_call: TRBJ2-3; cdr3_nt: TGTGCCTGGAGTGCCGGACTCACAGATACGCAGTATTTT; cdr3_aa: CAWSAGLTDTQYF
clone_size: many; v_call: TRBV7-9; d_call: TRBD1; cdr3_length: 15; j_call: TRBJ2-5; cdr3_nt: TGTGCCAGCAGCTTTAGGAAAGGGGGCGGAGAGACCCAGTACTTC; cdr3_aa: CASSFRKGGGETQYF
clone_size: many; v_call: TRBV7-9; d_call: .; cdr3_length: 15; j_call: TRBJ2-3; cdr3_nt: TGTGCCAGCAGCTTAGGTGGCCTGTTCACAGATACGCAGTATTTT; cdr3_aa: CASSLGGLFTDTQYF
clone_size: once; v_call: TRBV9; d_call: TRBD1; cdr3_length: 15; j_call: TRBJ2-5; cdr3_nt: TGTGCCAGCAGCGTAGCTGCAGGGGGCCAAGAGACCCAGTACTTC; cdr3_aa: CASSVAAGGQETQYF
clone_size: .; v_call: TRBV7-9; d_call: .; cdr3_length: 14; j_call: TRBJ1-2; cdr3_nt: TGTGCCAGCGGGTACCCAGGGGTAGGGTATGGCTACACCTTC; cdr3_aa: CASGYPGVGYGYTF
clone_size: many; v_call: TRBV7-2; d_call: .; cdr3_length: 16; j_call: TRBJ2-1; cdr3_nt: TGTGCCAGCAGCTTAAATGTGTTGGGGCCCTACAATGAGCAGTTCTTC; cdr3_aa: CASSLNVLGPYNEQFF
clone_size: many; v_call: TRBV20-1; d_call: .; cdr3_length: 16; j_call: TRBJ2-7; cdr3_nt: TGCAGTGCTAGACTTCTCTTAGCGGCCCGCGAGGGGGGGCAGTACTTC; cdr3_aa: CSARLLLAAREGGQYF
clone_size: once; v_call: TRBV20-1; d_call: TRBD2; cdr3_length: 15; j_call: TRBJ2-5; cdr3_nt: TGCAGTGCTCGGGCGGGAGTGGACACCGGGGAGACCCAGTACTTC; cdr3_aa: CSARAGVDTGETQYF
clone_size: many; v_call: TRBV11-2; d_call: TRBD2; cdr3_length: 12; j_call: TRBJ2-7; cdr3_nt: TGTGCCAGCAGCCCGACTAGCGGAGCTAAGTACTTC; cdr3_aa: CASSPTSGAKYF
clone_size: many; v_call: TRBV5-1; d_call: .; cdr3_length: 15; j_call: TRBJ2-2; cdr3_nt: TGCGCCAGCACCAATGGCCAAACGAACACCGGGGAGCTGTTTTTT; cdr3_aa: CASTNGQTNTGELFF
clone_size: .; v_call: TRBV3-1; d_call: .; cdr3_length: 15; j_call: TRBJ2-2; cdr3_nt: TGTGCCGGCAGCCACACCGCTCGGGGAACCGGGGAGCTGTTTTTT; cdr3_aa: CAGSHTARGTGELFF
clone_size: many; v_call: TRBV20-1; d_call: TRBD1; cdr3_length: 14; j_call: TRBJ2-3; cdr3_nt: TGCAGTGCTAGGATGGGCAGGGGGCTAAATACGCAGTATTTT; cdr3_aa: CSARMGRGLNTQYF
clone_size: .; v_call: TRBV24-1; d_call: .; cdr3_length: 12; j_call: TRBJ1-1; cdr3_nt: TGTGCCACCAGTGAAGGGACCACTGAAGCTTTCTTT; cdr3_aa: CATSEGTTEAFF
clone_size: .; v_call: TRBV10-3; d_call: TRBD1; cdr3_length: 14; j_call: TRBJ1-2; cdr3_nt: TGTGCCGCGTGGGCGGGTGACAGGGTAATTGGCTACACCTTC; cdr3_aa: CAAWAGDRVIGYTF
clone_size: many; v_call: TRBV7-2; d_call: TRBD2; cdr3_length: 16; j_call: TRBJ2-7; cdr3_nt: TGTGCCAGCAGCTTATCCTCAGCGGGAGGATCCTACGAGCAGTACTTC; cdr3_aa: CASSLSSAGGSYEQYF
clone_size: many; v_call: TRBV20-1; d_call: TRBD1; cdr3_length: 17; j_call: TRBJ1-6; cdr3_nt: TGCAGTGCTAGAGATACTAATACCGGGACAGGGAATTCACCCCTCCACTTT; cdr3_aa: CSARDTNTGTGNSPLHF
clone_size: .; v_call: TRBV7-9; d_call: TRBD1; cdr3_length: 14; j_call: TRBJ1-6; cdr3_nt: TGTGCCAGCAGCTCGGGGACAGGGGAATCACCCCTCCACTTT; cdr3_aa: CASSSGTGESPLHF
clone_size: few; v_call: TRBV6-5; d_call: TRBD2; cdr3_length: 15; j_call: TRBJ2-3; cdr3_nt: TGTGCCAGCAGTCACTCGGGGGGGCTGAGAGATACGCAGTATTTT; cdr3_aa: CASSHSGGLRDTQYF
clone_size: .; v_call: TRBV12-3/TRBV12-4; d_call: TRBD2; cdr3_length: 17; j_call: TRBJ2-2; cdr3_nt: TGTGCCGGCAGTCCCCCAAAGTACGGGACTAAGTGTGGGGAGCTGTTTTTT; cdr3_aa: CAGSPPKYGTKCGELFF
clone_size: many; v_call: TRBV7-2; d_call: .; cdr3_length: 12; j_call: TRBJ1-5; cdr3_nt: TGTGCCAGCAGGGGCGAAGAGGGCCCCCAGCATTTT; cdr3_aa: CASRGEEGPQHF
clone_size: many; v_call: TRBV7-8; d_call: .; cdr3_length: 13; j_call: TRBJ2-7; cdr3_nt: TGTGCCAGCAGCTTACTACAGGCCTACGAGCAGTACTTC; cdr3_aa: CASSLLQAYEQYF
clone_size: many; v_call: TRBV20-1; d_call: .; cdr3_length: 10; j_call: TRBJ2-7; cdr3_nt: TGCAGTGCTTTAGCGTACGAGCAGTACTTC; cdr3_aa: CSALAYEQYF
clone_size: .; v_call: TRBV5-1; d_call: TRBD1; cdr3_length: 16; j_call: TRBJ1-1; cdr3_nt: TGCGCCAGCAGCTCCGAGGCGGACAGGGCGGGCACTGAAGCTTTCTTT; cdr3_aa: CASSSEADRAGTEAFF
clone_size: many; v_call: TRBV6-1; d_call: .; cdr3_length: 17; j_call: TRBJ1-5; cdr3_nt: TGTGCCAGCAGTGAAGCAATGAAGGGAAATAGCAATCAGCCCCAGCATTTT; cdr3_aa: CASSEAMKGNSNQPQHF
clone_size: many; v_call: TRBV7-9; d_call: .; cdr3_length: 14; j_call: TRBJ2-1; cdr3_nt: TGTGCCGCCCAGGACTTTAGCAATTGGGATGAGCAGTTCTTC; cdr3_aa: CAAQDFSNWDEQFF
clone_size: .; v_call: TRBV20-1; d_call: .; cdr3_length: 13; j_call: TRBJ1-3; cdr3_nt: TGCAGTGCTACCCAAGGGGTTCGGAACACCATATATTTT; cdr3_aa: CSATQGVRNTIYF
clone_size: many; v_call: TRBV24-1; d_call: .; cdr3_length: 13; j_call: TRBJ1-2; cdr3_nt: TGTGCCACCAGTGATCTTACAGGGATCGGCTACACCTTC; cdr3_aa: CATSDLTGIGYTF
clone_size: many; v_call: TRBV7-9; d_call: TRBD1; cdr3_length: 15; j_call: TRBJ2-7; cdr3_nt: TGTGCCAGCAGGAGGGACAGTCAACCACCGTACGAGCAGTACTTC; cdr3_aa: CASRRDSQPPYEQYF
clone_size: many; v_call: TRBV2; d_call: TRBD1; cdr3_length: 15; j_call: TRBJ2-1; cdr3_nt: TGTGCCAGCAGTGAACAGGGGGCGCACGGCAATGAGCAGTTCTTC; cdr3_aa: CASSEQGAHGNEQFF
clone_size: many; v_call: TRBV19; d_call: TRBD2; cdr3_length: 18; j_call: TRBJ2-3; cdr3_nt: TGTGCCAGTAGTCCAGGGACTAGCGGGGGAAGATTCACAGATACGCAGTATTTT; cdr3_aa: CASSPGTSGGRFTDTQYF
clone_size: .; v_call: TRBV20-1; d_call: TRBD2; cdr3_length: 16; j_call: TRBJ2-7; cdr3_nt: TGCAGTGCTAATAGCGGGGGGGTAGATTCATCCTACGAGCAGTACTTC; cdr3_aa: CSANSGGVDSSYEQYF
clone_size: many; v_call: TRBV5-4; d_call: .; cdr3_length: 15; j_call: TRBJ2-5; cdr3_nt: TGTGCCAGCAGCGGGGGATCAGGGATCCAAGAGACCCAGTACTTC; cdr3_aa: CASSGGSGIQETQYF
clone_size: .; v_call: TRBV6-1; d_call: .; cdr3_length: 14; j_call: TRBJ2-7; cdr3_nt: TGTGCCAGCATCCCTGGCGGGACCACCTACGAGCAGTACTTC; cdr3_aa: CASIPGGTTYEQYF
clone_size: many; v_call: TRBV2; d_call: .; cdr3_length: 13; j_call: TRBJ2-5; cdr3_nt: TGTGCCCTCAAGGGGGTGGGGGAGGAGACCCAGTACTTC; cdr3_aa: CALKGVGEETQYF
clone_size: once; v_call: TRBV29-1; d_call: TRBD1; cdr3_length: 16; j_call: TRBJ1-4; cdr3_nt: TGCAGCGTTGAAGGGGCGGGGGGCGGGACAGATGAAAAACTGTTTTTT; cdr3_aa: CSVEGAGGGTDEKLFF
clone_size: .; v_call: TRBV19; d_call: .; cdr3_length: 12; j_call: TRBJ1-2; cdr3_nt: TGTGCCAGTAGTATCGACACAGGGGGCTACACCTTC; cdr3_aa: CASSIDTGGYTF
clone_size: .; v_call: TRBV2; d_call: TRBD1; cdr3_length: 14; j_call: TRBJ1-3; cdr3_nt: TGTGGCAGCGGGACAGGGCGTTACGGCTACACCATATATTTT; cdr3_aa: CGSGTGRYGYTIYF
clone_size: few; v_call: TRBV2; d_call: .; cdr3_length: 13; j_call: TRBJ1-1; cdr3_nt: TGTGCCAGCGGCCTCGGTGAGAACACTGAAGCTTTCTTT; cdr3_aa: CASGLGENTEAFF
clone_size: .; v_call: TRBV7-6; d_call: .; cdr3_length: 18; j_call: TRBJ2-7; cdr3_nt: TGTGCCAGCAGCTCAGACGCCCCGGGAAAGGACCTCTCCTACGAGCAGTACTTC; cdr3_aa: CASSSDAPGKDLSYEQYF
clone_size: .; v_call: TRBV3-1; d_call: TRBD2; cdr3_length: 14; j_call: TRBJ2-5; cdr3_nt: TGTGCCAGCAGCCCAGGACCGGGAGGGGAGACCCAGTACTTC; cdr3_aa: CASSPGPGGETQYF
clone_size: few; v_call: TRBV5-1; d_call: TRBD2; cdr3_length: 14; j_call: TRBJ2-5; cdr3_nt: TGCGCCAGCAGCGCATCGGGGGGCCAAGAGACCCAGTACTTC; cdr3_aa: CASSASGGQETQYF
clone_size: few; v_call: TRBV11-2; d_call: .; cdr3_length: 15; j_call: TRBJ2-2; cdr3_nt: TGTGCCAGCAGCTTAGTTCGGCCCGGGGCGAGGGAGCTGTTTTTT; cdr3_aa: CASSLVRPGARELFF
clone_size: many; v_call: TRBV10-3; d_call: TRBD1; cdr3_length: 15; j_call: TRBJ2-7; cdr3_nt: TGTGCCATCAAGCCGGGACAGGGGGCGCGGTACGAGCAGTACTTC; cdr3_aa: CAIKPGQGARYEQYF
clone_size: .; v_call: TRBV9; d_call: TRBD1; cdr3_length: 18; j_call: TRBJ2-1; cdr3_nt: TGTGCCAGCAGCCTGTCGACAGGGGGGGGGGCCTCCTACAATGAGCAGTTCTTC; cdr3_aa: CASSLSTGGGASYNEQFF
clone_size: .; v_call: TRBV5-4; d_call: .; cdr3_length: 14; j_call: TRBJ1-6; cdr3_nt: TGTGCCAGCAGCCTCGGAGGGTTTAATTCACCCCTCCACTTT; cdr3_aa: CASSLGGFNSPLHF
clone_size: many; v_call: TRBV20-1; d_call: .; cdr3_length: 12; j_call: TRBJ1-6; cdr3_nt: TGCAGTGCTAGAGAGTCCGAGAGGCCCCTCCACTTT; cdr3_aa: CSARESERPLHF
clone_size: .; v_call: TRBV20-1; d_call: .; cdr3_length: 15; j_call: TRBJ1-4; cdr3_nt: TGCAGTGCTAGAGCCGAAACGGGGGGGCTGGAAAAACTGTTTTTT; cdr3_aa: CSARAETGGLEKLFF
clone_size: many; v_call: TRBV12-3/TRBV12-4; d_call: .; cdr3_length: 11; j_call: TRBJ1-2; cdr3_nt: TGTGCCAGCAGTACTACTTGGGGGGGCACCTTC; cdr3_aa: CASSTTWGGTF
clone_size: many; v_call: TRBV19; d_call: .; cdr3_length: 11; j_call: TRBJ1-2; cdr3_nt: TGTGCCAGTAATCGGGGCTATGGCTACACCTTC; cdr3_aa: CASNRGYGYTF
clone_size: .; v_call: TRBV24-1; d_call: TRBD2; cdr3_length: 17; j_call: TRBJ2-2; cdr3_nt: TGTGCCACCAGTGACCCTCGACTAGCGGGAGCGGAGGTGGAGCTGTTTTTT; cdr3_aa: CATSDPRLAGAEVELFF
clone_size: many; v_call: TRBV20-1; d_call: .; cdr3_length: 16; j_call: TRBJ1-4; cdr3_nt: TGCAGTGCTAGAGTCCCAGGAGTAGAGGCTAATGAAAAACTGTTTTTT; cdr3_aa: CSARVPGVEANEKLFF